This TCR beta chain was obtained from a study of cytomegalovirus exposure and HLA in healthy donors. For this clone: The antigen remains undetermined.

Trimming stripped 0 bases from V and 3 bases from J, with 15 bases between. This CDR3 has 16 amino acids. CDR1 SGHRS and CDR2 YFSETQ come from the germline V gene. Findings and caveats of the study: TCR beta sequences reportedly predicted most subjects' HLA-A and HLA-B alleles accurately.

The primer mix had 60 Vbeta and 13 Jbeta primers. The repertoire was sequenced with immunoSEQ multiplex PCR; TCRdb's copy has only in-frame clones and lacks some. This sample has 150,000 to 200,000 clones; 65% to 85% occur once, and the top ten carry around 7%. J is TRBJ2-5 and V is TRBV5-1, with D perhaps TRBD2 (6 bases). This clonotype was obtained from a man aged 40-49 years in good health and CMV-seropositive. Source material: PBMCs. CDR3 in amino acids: CASSLGIDGGEETQYF. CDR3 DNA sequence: TGCGCCAGCAGCTTGGGAATAGACGGCGGGGAAGAGACCCAGTACTTC.